The present T cell receptor (beta chain) was sequenced within a study of cytomegalovirus exposure and HLA in healthy donors. Study observations and caveats: According to a later analysis, most TCR beta chains associated with CMV appeared HLA-restricted.

Note on this clone: Its antigen remains unknown.

The PCR made use of 60 Vbeta and 13 Jbeta primers. Only in-frame clones appear in the TCRdb table, and some are missing; sequencing was by immunoSEQ multiplex PCR. The sample holds 55,000 to 80,000 clones, around 78% seen once. V shed 2 bases, J shed 6 bases, and the junction held 9 bases outside the gene matches. CDR1 SQVTM and CDR2 ANQGSEA come from the germline V gene. The CDR3 loop spans 15 amino acids. Material for sequencing was PBMCs. The receptor's source is a man aged 40-49 years in good health and CMV-seronegative. The V and J genes are TRBV29-1 and TRBJ1-5; 8 bases agree with TRBD1. This chain's CDR3 is CSVEFRTGQGQPQHF. CDR3 sequence (DNA): TGCAGCGTTGAATTCCGGACAGGGCAGGGTCAGCCCCAGCATTTT.